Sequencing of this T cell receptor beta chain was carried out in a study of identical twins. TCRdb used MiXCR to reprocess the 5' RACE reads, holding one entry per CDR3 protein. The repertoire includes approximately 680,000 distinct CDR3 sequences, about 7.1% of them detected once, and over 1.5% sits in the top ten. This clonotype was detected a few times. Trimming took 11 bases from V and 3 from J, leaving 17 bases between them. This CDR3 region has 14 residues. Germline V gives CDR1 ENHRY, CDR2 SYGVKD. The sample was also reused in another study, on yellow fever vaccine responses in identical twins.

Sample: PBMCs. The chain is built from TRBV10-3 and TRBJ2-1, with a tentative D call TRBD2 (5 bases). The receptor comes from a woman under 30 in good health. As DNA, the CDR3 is TGTGCCCCTGAGGTGGCAGACTACTACAATGAGCAGTTCTTC. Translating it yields CAPEVADYYNEQFF.